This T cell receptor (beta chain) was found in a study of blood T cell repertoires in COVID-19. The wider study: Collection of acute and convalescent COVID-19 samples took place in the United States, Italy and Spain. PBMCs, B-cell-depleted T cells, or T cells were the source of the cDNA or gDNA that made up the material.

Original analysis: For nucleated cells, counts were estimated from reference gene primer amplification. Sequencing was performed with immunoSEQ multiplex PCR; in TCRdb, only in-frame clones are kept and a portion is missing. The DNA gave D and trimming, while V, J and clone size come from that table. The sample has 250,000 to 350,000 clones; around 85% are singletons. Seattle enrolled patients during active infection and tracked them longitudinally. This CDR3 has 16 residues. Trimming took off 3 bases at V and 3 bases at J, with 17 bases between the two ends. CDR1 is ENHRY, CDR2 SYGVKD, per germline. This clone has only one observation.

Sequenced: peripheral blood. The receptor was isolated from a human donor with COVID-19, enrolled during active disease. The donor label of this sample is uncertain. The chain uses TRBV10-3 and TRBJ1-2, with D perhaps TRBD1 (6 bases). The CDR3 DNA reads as TGTGCCATCAGTGAAATGGGGGGGGCTATTGACTATGGCTACACCTTC. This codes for CAISEMGGAIDYGYTF.